This TCR beta chain was obtained from a study of T cell repertoires in cytomegalovirus infection. For the study at large: An indication of both CMV infection and matching HLA type came from public TCR beta signatures.

Comments on this clonotype: Its antigen is undetermined.

TCRdb re-called the reads with MiXCR, one entry per CDR3 protein. The sample includes approximately 700,000 distinct CDR3 sequences, under 40% seen only once; the top ten take around 2.8%. Study results and caveats: Frequencies of public TCR beta families were cumulated, and this identified carriers of CMV plus the relevant HLA. Ex vivo, HLA-C-restricted CMV-specific TCR beta clonotypes prevailed over the rest of the response.

V shed 8 bases and J 0 bases; nucleotides not matched to a gene: 4. Germline values: CDR1 MDHEN, CDR2 SYDVKM. The CDR3 has 15 amino acids. The source of this sequence is a human donor in good health (CMV status not recorded). Some clones in this sample may be carry-over from other donors' samples. The gene calls are TRBV28 and TRBJ2-6; 7 positions match TRBD2. Source material: PBMCs. CDR3 region: CASGGERSGANVLTF. CDR3 bases: TGTGCCAGCGGGGGGGAGCGCTCTGGGGCCAACGTCCTGACTTTC.